These 19 T cell receptor beta chains share one sample of origin, sequenced in a study of blood T cell repertoires in COVID-19. Produced via immunoSEQ multiplex PCR; TCRdb's table is partial and in-frame only. The sample lists 250,000 to 350,000 clones; around nine tenths were seen once. Sequencing input: peripheral blood. These receptors all stem from a woman aged 55-75 years with acute or convalescent COVID-19.

The genes are TRBV27 and TRBJ1-6; D is unclear. The germline V gene encodes CDR1 MNHEY and CDR2 SMNVEV (reference sequence). Trimming left V 6 bases short and J 10 bases short, with 13 bases between. The CDR3 contains 13 residues. CDR3 amino acids: CASRRAGESPLHF. CDR3 nucleotide sequence: TGTGCCAGCAGACGGGCCGGGGAGTCACCCCTCCACTTT.

This clone has just one count. The chain is built from TRBV28 and TRBJ2-5; 7 nucleotides match TRBD1. J gave up 4 bases and V 3 bases, and 2 bases lay outside the gene matches. Germline V gene sequence: CDR1 MDHEN, CDR2 SYDVKM. This CDR3 has 13 residues. The CDR3 DNA is TGTGCCAGCAGTTTCGGGACAGTAGAGACCCAGTACTTC. Translating gives CASSFGTVETQYF.

This chain connects TRBV2 to TRBJ2-7, with 9 bases identical to TRBD1. Germline V CDR1 and CDR2: SNHLY, FYNNEI. The V and J ends lost 7 bases and 2 bases, in that order; junction bases with no gene match: 12. The CDR3 length is 16 residues. The CDR3 here is CASTMTSGQGTYEQYF. The CDR3 nucleotides are TGTGCCAGCACTATGACGTCGGGACAGGGAACCTACGAGCAGTACTTC. Combining the CDR3 with reference TRBV2 and TRBJ2-7 gives the whole variable domain EPEVTQTPSHQVTQMGQEVILRCVPISNHLYFYWYRQILGQKVEFLVSFYNNEISEKSEIFDDQFSVERPDGSNFTLKIRSTKLEDSAMYFCASTMTSGQGTYEQYFGPGTRLTVT.

This chain joins TRBV10-3 and TRBJ1-6; 12 positions agree with TRBD1. Trimming took 6 bases from V and 7 from J; bases not matched to a gene: 4. Germline loops: CDR1 ENHRY, CDR2 SYGVKD. This CDR3 contains 15 residues. The CDR3 here is CAIRGQGASNSPLHF. The CDR3 DNA is TGTGCCATCAGGGGACAGGGGGCTTCGAATTCACCCCTCCACTTT.

The chain joins TRBV5-6 to TRBJ2-2; 8 nucleotides match TRBD1. The length of the CDR3 is 13 residues. CDR1 SGHDT and CDR2 YYEEEE come from the germline V gene. The CDR3 bases are TGTGCTACCTGCAGGGGGCGGATCGGGGAGCTGTTTTTT. Translated: CATCRGRIGELFF. Based on the CDR3 plus reference TRBV5-6 and TRBJ2-2, the full variable domain is DAGVTQSPTHLIKTRGQQVTLRCSPKSGHDTVSWYQQALGQGPQFIFQYYEEEERQRGNFPDRFSGHQFPNYSSELNVNALLLGDSALYLCATCRGRIGELFFGEGSRLTVL.

This chain connects TRBV18 to TRBJ2-5; possible D gene TRBD1, 6 bases. V lost 3 bases and J 4 bases, leaving 6 bases between the germline ends. CDR3 length: 12 residues. From germline, CDR1 is KGHSH and CDR2 LQKENI. CDR3 amino acids: CASSPGAETQYF. In DNA form, the CDR3 reads TGTGCCAGCTCACCGGGGGCAGAGACCCAGTACTTC.

The chain recombines TRBV27 with TRBJ2-7, with 15 bases that match TRBD2. Germline V lookup: CDR1 MNHEY, CDR2 SMNVEV (reference sequence). With V trimmed by 5 bases and J by 1 base, 6 bases remained unmatched. This CDR3 is built from 17 residues. CDR3 residues: CASSPHGLAGGSYEQYF. The CDR3 coding sequence is TGTGCCAGCAGTCCCCATGGACTAGCGGGAGGGTCCTACGAGCAGTACTTC.

For this clone: The sample contains more than one DNA sequence encoding this CDR3. J is TRBJ2-1 and V is TRBV19; possible D gene TRBD2, 6 bases. CDR1 and CDR2 (germline): LNHDA, SQIVND (reference sequence). The CDR3 has 15 residues. Trimming stripped 3 bases from V and 0 bases from J, with 9 bases between. The CDR3: CASSMGGSSYNEQFF. The DNA for the CDR3 is TGTGCCAGTAGTATGGGGGGTAGCTCCTACAATGAGCAGTTCTTC.

The rearrangement uses TRBV3-1 (or the pseudogene TRBV3-2) and TRBJ1-3; 7 nucleotides align to TRBD1. The V and J ends lost 3 bases and 0 bases, in that order; junction bases with no gene match: 11. This CDR3 is 18 amino acids long. The germline gives CDR1 LGHDT, CDR2 YNNKEL (reference sequence). In nucleotides, the CDR3 is TGTGCCAGCAGCCAGGTATCGCGAGGGGGCCGCTCTGGAAACACCATATATTTT. It translates to CASSQVSRGGRSGNTIYF.

J is TRBJ1-4 and V is TRBV12-5, with 7 positions matching TRBD1. The CDR3 has 21 residues. Germline CDR1 and CDR2: LGHNT and FRNRAP. Trimming took 0 bases from V and 0 from J; bases not matched to a gene: 16. CDR3 in DNA: TGTGCTAGTGGTTTGGTACGGCCAGGGGGAACGACCTATGCAACTAATGAAAAACTGTTTTTT. It codes for CASGLVRPGGTTYATNEKLFF.

The chain carries TRBV9 and TRBJ1-2; 10 nucleotides line up with TRBD1. V lost 1 base, J lost 8 bases, and 5 bases stayed unmatched. Germline-derived CDR1 and CDR2 are SGDLS and YYNGEE. The CDR3 has 14 residues. The CDR3 DNA follows: TGTGCCAGCAGCGTAACCGGGACAGGGGACGGCTACACCTTC. This sequence encodes CASSVTGTGDGYTF.

The chain links TRBV18 to TRBJ1-5; tentatively, D is TRBD1 (5 bases). Germline CDR1 reads KGHSH; CDR2 reads LQKENI. V was pared by 1 base and J by 1 base, with 8 bases between. This CDR3 region has 15 residues. The CDR3 sequence is CASSPRGVSNQPQHF. The CDR3 bases are TGTGCCAGCTCACCACGGGGGGTCAGCAATCAGCCCCAGCATTTT.

The rearrangement joins TRBV3-1 (or the pseudogene TRBV3-2) to TRBJ1-1; D perhaps matches TRBD1 (5 bases). Germline lookup yields CDR1 LGHDT and CDR2 YNNKEL (reference sequence). Trimming pared 4 bases from V and 2 bases from J, leaving 14 bases between. This CDR3 is built from 15 residues. Here the CDR3 reads CASSPRGHINTEAFF. CDR3 sequence (DNA): TGTGCCAGCAGCCCAAGGGGCCACATTAACACTGAAGCTTTCTTT.

As for this clone: Other nucleotide sequences from this sample produce the same CDR3. The V and J genes are TRBV9 and TRBJ2-3, with 9 positions matching TRBD1. This CDR3 region has 15 residues. Trimming at V came to 2 bases and at J to 3 bases, leaving 4 bases not matched to a gene. Per germline, CDR1 SGDLS and CDR2 YYNGEE. In nucleotides, the CDR3 is TGTGCCAGCAGCGTGTCAGGGACAGGGACAGATACGCAGTATTTT. Residues: CASSVSGTGTDTQYF.

This clone was detected only a few times. The rearrangement links TRBV2 to TRBJ1-2; D possibly corresponds to TRBD1 (5 bases). The CDR3 is 14 residues long. Trimming removed 3 bases at V and 5 bases at J, with 13 bases between. CDR1 SNHLY and CDR2 FYNNEI come from the germline V gene. The DNA for the CDR3 is TGTGCCAGCAGTGAGAGTCCGACAGTTTATGGCTACACCTTC. Translated: CASSESPTVYGYTF.

The rearrangement links TRBV9 to TRBJ2-5, with D tentatively TRBD1 (5 bases). The V gene's germline CDR1 is SGDLS and CDR2 YYNGEE. The CDR3 is 15 amino acids. The V end was cut by 0 bases, the J end by 7 bases, with 16 bases between. The chain's CDR3 is CASSVGQGRLGTQYF. The CDR3 nucleotides are TGTGCCAGCAGCGTAGGTCAGGGCAGATTAGGGACCCAGTACTTC.

V is TRBV11-2 and J is TRBJ1-4; 8 bases map to TRBD1. J lost 6 bases, V lost 5 bases, and 5 bases had no gene match. The CDR3 is 14 residues long. CDR1 and CDR2 (germline): SGHAT, FQNNGV. CDR3 loop: CASSPDRAYEKLFF. CDR3 sequence (DNA): TGTGCCAGCAGCCCGGACAGGGCATATGAAAAACTGTTTTTT.

V is TRBV11-3 and J is TRBJ2-1, with D maybe TRBD1 (8 bases). Trimming removed 5 bases at V and 5 bases at J, with 19 bases between. There are 16 residues in the CDR3. Germline V gives CDR1 SGHNT, CDR2 YENEEA. In DNA, the CDR3 is TGTGCCAGCAGCCGAAGAGACAGGGGAGGGCACAATGAGCAGTTCTTC. It specifies CASSRRDRGGHNEQFF.

J is TRBJ2-5 and V is TRBV19; TRBD2 aligns across 11 bases. CDR3 size: 17 residues. The trim removed 2 bases at V and 1 base at J, leaving 6 bases unmatched. Germline V gives CDR1 LNHDA, CDR2 SQIVND (reference sequence). CDR3 sequence reads: CASSIRPGLAVQETQYF. CDR3 in DNA: TGTGCCAGTAGTATACGTCCGGGACTAGCGGTCCAAGAGACCCAGTACTTC.